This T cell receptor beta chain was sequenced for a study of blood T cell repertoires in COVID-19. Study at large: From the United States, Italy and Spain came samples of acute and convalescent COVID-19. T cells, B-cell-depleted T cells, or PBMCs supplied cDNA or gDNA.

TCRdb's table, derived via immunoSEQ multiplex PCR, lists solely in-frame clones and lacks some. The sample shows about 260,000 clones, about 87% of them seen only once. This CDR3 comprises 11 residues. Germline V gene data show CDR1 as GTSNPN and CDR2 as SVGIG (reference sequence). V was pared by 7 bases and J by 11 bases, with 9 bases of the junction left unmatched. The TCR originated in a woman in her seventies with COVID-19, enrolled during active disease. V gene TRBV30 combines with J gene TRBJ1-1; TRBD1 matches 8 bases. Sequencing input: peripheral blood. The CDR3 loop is CASGQVGGAFF. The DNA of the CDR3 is TGTGCCTCGGGACAGGTCGGTGGGGCTTTCTTT.